This TCR beta chain was sequenced in a study of shared T cell receptors in the human thymus. Germline V lookup: CDR1 SGHDN, CDR2 FVKESK. With 1 base removed from V and 1 base from J, the gap between germline ends came to 19 bases. This CDR3 is 18 amino acids long. This table comes from immunoSEQ multiplex PCR, and its TCRdb copy is limited to in-frame clones, with some not included. The sample has some 760,000 clones, approximately 85% seen once. These data also featured in a second study, about human thymus T cells. That study adds: Each of the donors was a healthy Finnish infant who was undergoing open corrective cardiac surgery for congenital heart defects. Surgeons resected thymus tissue during corrective heart surgery. What related research reported was that thymic repertoires overlapped highly among unrelated individuals.

The sequence derives from a girl in the first two years of life with a congenital heart defect. This rearrangement joins TRBV14 to TRBJ1-1, with unresolved D. Source material: thymocytes. CDR3 loop: CASSQVPRRTRENTEAFF. CDR3 DNA sequence: TGTGCCAGCAGCCAAGTGCCCCGGAGGACCCGGGAGAACACTGAAGCTTTCTTT.